These T cell receptor beta chains were read from a single sample in a study of shared clonotypes between healthy human individuals. Sequenced by immunoSEQ multiplex PCR; TCRdb stores in-frame clones only, minus some. The sample carries millions of clones, 93% recorded once. The sequenced sample was naive CD8+ T cells from PBMCs. The source of these receptors is a man aged 18 to 29 in good health. Some clones in this sample may be carry-over from other donors' samples. CDR3s include the opening cysteine and the closing phenylalanine or tryptophan. D genes are given only for firm matches. Size values are once, few and many counts, or a class for expanded clones, and some rows have none.

15	.	TRBV7-9	TRBJ2-1	TRBD2	CASLEGTSGYNEQFF	TGTGCCAGCCTAGAGGGAACTAGCGGGTACAATGAGCAGTTCTTC
13	.	TRBV4-3	TRBJ1-2	.	CASSQDQTDGYTF	TGCGCCAGCAGCCAAGATCAGACAGATGGCTACACCTTC
15	.	TRBV5-5	TRBJ1-5	.	CASSLVPGSNQPQHF	TGTGCCAGCAGCTTGGTTCCAGGGAGCAATCAGCCCCAGCATTTT
16	.	TRBV2	TRBJ2-1	TRBD2	CASSEEGAGIYNEQFF	TGTGCCAGCAGTGAAGAGGGAGCGGGGATCTACAATGAGCAGTTCTTC
14	.	TRBV11-2	TRBJ1-2	.	CASSLEPWYYGYTF	TGTGCCAGCAGCTTAGAACCTTGGTACTATGGCTACACCTTC
13	.	TRBV6-5	TRBJ1-1	.	CASSYTADTEAFF	TGTGCCAGCAGTTACACAGCCGACACTGAAGCTTTCTTT
14	.	TRBV6-5	TRBJ2-1	TRBD2	CASSLTSGSYEQFF	TGTGCCAGCAGCTTGACTAGCGGGAGCTATGAGCAGTTCTTC
12	.	TRBV19	TRBJ1-1	.	CASSRGNTEAFF	TGTGCCAGTAGTAGGGGGAACACTGAAGCTTTCTTT
15	.	TRBV9	TRBJ2-1	TRBD2	CASSPTLAGVNEQFF	TGTGCCAGCAGCCCAACGCTAGCGGGAGTTAATGAGCAGTTCTTC
14	.	TRBV15	TRBJ2-3	.	CAIGAGRTADTQYF	TGTGCCATCGGGGCAGGGCGTACAGCAGATACGCAGTATTTT
15	.	TRBV9	TRBJ1-4	.	CASSAGHATNEKLFF	TGTGCCAGCAGCGCGGGACACGCAACTAATGAAAAACTGTTTTTT
15	.	TRBV27	TRBJ2-1	.	CASSLGERLYNEQFF	TGTGCCAGCAGTTTAGGTGAACGACTTTACAATGAGCAGTTCTTC
13	.	TRBV6-5	TRBJ2-7	TRBD2	CASPRGVCNEQYF	TGTGCCAGCCCCCGGGGGGTTTGCAACGAGCAGTACTTC
14	once	TRBV9	TRBJ2-1	TRBD2	CASSVTSVYNEQFF	TGTGCCAGCAGCGTGACTAGCGTCTACAATGAGCAGTTCTTC
12	.	TRBV28	TRBJ2-7	.	CASSFSFREQYF	TGTGCCAGCAGTTTCTCCTTCCGCGAGCAGTACTTC
15	.	TRBV9	TRBJ2-7	TRBD2	CASSLTSGSGYEQYF	TGTGCCAGCAGCCTGACTAGCGGGAGTGGCTACGAGCAGTACTTC
14	.	TRBV27	TRBJ2-5	.	CASSLVGAQETQYF	TGTGCCAGCAGTTTAGTGGGGGCCCAAGAGACCCAGTACTTC
13	.	TRBV5-6	TRBJ2-7	.	CASSPPELGEQYF	TGTGCCAGCAGCCCCCCCGAGTTGGGCGAGCAGTACTTC
14	.	TRBV4-2	TRBJ1-3	.	CASSQDPSGNTIYF	TGTGCCAGCAGCCAAGATCCCTCTGGAAACACCATATATTTT
15	.	TRBV14	TRBJ2-2	.	CASSPTRMNTGELFF	TGTGCCAGCAGCCCCACTAGAATGAACACCGGGGAGCTGTTTTTT
16	.	TRBV28	TRBJ2-2	.	CASSFAGAVNTGELFF	TGTGCCAGCAGTTTCGCGGGGGCGGTGAACACCGGGGAGCTGTTTTTT
16	.	TRBV7-9	TRBJ2-5	TRBD2	CASSGRTSGRPETQYF	TGTGCCAGCAGCGGCCGGACTAGCGGGAGACCAGAGACCCAGTACTTC
11	few	TRBV10-3	TRBJ1-1	TRBD1	CAITGGTEAFF	TGTGCCATCACAGGGGGTACTGAAGCTTTCTTT
14	.	TRBV7-2	TRBJ2-7	.	CASSAPGPVYEQYF	TGTGCCAGCAGCGCACCGGGACCGGTCTACGAGCAGTACTTC
15	.	TRBV7-9	TRBJ2-7	TRBD2	CASSAASGRGYEQYF	TGTGCCAGCAGCGCGGCTAGCGGGAGGGGATACGAGCAGTACTTC
21	.	TRBV13	TRBJ2-1	TRBD2	CASSLVLMRTTAGGSGDEQFF	TGTGCCAGCAGCTTAGTGTTGATGAGGACTACAGCGGGAGGGTCGGGGGATGAGCAGTTCTTC
13	.	TRBV7-8	TRBJ2-7	.	CASTLRLADEQYF	TGTGCCAGCACCTTGAGACTCGCGGACGAGCAGTACTTC
15	.	TRBV4-1	TRBJ2-2	.	CASSQDGWRTGELFF	TGCGCCAGCAGCCAAGACGGGTGGCGCACCGGGGAGCTGTTTTTT
14	.	TRBV14	TRBJ2-7	.	CASSQEMLVGEQYF	TGTGCCAGCAGCCAAGAGATGCTGGTCGGGGAGCAGTACTTC
17	.	TRBV5-1	TRBJ2-1	TRBD2	CASSPALSGSSYNEQFF	TGCGCCAGCAGCCCAGCGCTGAGCGGGAGCTCCTACAATGAGCAGTTCTTC
14	.	TRBV19	TRBJ1-1	.	CASSISRGHTEAFF	TGTGCCAGTAGTATCTCTCGGGGGCACACTGAAGCTTTCTTT
15	.	TRBV15	TRBJ1-1	.	CATSPHRTGYTEAFF	TGTGCCACCAGCCCCCACCGGACGGGATATACTGAAGCTTTCTTT
16	.	TRBV28	TRBJ1-2	TRBD1	CASTSKRADRGDGYTF	TGTGCCAGCACATCAAAGAGGGCGGACAGGGGCGACGGCTACACCTTC
13	.	TRBV10-1	TRBJ1-1	.	CASSEALNTEAFF	TGCGCCAGCAGTGAGGCGTTAAACACTGAAGCTTTCTTT
16	.	TRBV4-3	TRBJ2-1	.	CASSSTVERRVDEQFF	TGCGCCAGCAGCTCTACCGTAGAAAGGAGGGTCGATGAGCAGTTCTTC
13	.	TRBV28	TRBJ2-7	.	CASSYEVAYEQYF	TGTGCCAGCAGTTACGAGGTAGCCTACGAGCAGTACTTC
14	.	TRBV18	TRBJ2-7	.	CASSPPPTVNEQYF	TGTGCCAGCTCACCACCGCCGACGGTCAACGAGCAGTACTTC
13	.	TRBV11-2	TRBJ1-5	.	CASSYFNGQPQHF	TGTGCCAGCAGCTACTTCAATGGTCAGCCCCAGCATTTT
16	.	TRBV7-9	TRBJ2-7	TRBD2	CASSPGLAGGSYEQYF	TGTGCCAGCAGCCCTGGACTAGCGGGAGGTTCCTACGAGCAGTACTTC
13	.	TRBV7-2	TRBJ1-2	.	CASSLGVINGYTF	TGTGCCAGCAGCTTAGGGGTGATCAATGGCTACACCTTC
15	.	TRBV4-3	TRBJ2-3	.	CASSQDMRLADTQYF	TGCGCCAGCAGCCAAGACATGAGACTAGCAGATACGCAGTATTTT
15	.	TRBV13	TRBJ2-7	.	CASSLGRTVSYEQYF	TGTGCCAGCAGCTTAGGTCGGACTGTCTCCTACGAGCAGTACTTC
12	.	TRBV7-8	TRBJ2-7	.	CASSLRVYEQYF	TGTGCCAGCAGCTTACGAGTCTACGAGCAGTACTTC
14	once	TRBV29-1	TRBJ2-4	.	CSVGGSSNQNIQYF	TGCAGCGTTGGAGGTAGCTCGAATCAAAACATTCAGTACTTC
15	.	TRBV25-1	TRBJ2-7	.	CASSEYRSGTPEQYF	TGTGCCAGCAGTGAATATCGTAGTGGGACCCCCGAGCAGTACTTC
10	.	TRBV29-1	TRBJ2-1	.	CSVELYEQFF	TGCAGCGTGGAGTTGTATGAGCAGTTCTTC
13	.	TRBV5-1	TRBJ2-1	TRBD2	CASNLAGGNEQFF	TGCGCCAGCAATCTAGCGGGTGGTAATGAGCAGTTCTTC
14	.	TRBV6-1	TRBJ2-7	.	CASSWAPVAYEQYF	TGTGCCAGCAGTTGGGCCCCAGTCGCCTACGAGCAGTACTTC
13	.	TRBV2	TRBJ1-3	.	CASSEPRGNTIYF	TGTGCCAGCAGTGAACCGCGAGGAAACACCATATATTTT
15	.	TRBV5-1	TRBJ1-5	TRBD1	CASSLAGGSNQPQHF	TGCGCCAGCAGCCTTGCAGGGGGTAGCAATCAGCCCCAGCATTTT
18	.	TRBV18	TRBJ2-6	.	CASSPQGRAPSGANVLTF	TGTGCCAGCTCACCACAGGGCAGGGCCCCCTCTGGGGCCAACGTCCTGACTTTC
14	.	TRBV19	TRBJ2-7	TRBD2	CASSIRGESYEQYF	TGTGCCAGTAGTATCCGGGGGGAGAGCTACGAGCAGTACTTC
14	.	TRBV7-9	TRBJ1-1	TRBD1	CASSLGAGDRGTFF	TGTGCCAGCAGCTTAGGGGCTGGTGACAGGGGAACTTTCTTT
15	.	TRBV6-5	TRBJ2-1	.	CASSPTQSSYNEQFF	TGTGCCAGCAGTCCCACTCAGAGCTCCTACAATGAGCAGTTCTTC
14	.	TRBV6-5	TRBJ2-7	.	CASGVAETHYEQYF	TGTGCCAGCGGTGTGGCGGAAACCCACTACGAGCAGTACTTC
16	once	TRBV5-6	TRBJ2-1	.	CASSLIHGLSGNEQFF	TGTGCCAGCAGCTTGATTCACGGTCTTTCGGGCAATGAGCAGTTCTTC
15	.	TRBV27	TRBJ1-1	TRBD1	CASSERGQGNTEAFF	TGTGCCAGCAGCGAACGGGGACAGGGGAACACTGAAGCTTTCTTT
10	few	TRBV29-1	TRBJ1-1	.	CSAQNTEAFF	TGCAGCGCCCAGAACACTGAAGCTTTCTTT
17	.	TRBV29-1	TRBJ2-1	TRBD2	CSVEGLAGGGSYNEQFF	TGCAGCGTTGAAGGACTAGCGGGAGGGGGTTCCTACAATGAGCAGTTCTTC